This T cell receptor beta chain was sequenced for a study of blood T cell repertoires in COVID-19. Germline CDR1 is SGHRS and CDR2 is YFSETQ. V was shortened by 5 bases and J by 8 bases, with 25 bases between the two germline ends. There are 16 residues in the CDR3. Methods used by the authors: Reference gene primer amplification gave nucleated cell count estimates. Measured with immunoSEQ multiplex PCR; TCRdb has only the in-frame clones, and not every one. V, J and clone size derive from that table, while D and trimming were established from the DNA sequence. The table has roughly 130,000 clones, about 88% seen once.

This chain uses TRBV5-1 with TRBJ1-2, with a possible D match to TRBD1 (5 bases). Specimen: PBMCs or T cells enriched from blood (not recorded which). This TCR came from a woman in her fifties or sixties who had recovered from COVID-19. The CDR3: CASRDNFRVLLGGYTF. Here the CDR3 DNA reads TGCGCCAGCAGGGATAACTTCAGGGTTTTGTTGGGAGGCTACACCTTC.